The 11 T cell receptor beta chains presented below share a single source sample, sequenced in a study of identical twins. TCRdb re-called the 5' RACE reads with MiXCR, one entry per CDR3 protein. The sample carries a few hundred thousand distinct CDR3 sequences, roughly 9.5% recorded once. The data were also submitted as part of a second study, on yellow fever vaccine responses in identical twins.

The sample comprised PBMCs. These TCRs come from a young woman in good health.

The V call is TRBV6-6, the J call TRBJ1-2; D unresolved. The V gene's germline CDR1 is MNHNY and CDR2 SVGAGI (reference sequence). The CDR3 loop spans 13 amino acids. The germline V and J ends were trimmed by 0 bases and 7 bases, with 9 bases remaining between them. The CDR3 protein is CASSYSLILGYTF. CDR3 DNA sequence: TGTGCCAGCAGTTACTCCCTGATTCTTGGCTACACCTTC.

This chain links TRBV28 with TRBJ2-7; TRBD1 matches 9 bases. Germline CDR1 MDHEN, CDR2 SYDVKM. This CDR3 is 15 amino acids long. V lost 2 bases to trimming and J lost 5 bases; unmatched junction nucleotides: 7. CDR3 loop: CASSLVGQGNHEQYF. As DNA, the CDR3 is TGTGCCAGCAGTTTAGTCGGACAGGGGAACCACGAGCAGTACTTC.

This chain connects TRBV25-1 to TRBJ2-1, with TRBD2 matching over 11 bases. Germline V gives CDR1 MGHDK, CDR2 SYGVNS. The CDR3 extends over 16 amino acids. V lost 6 bases to trimming and J lost 2 bases; unmatched junction nucleotides: 6. CDR3 protein: CASSDLAGGTYNEQFF. The DNA of the CDR3 is TGTGCCAGCAGCGACCTAGCGGGGGGTACCTACAATGAGCAGTTCTTC.

This clonotype was seen at least ten times. V and J are TRBV4-2 and TRBJ2-1; 15 positions match TRBD2. The CDR3 spans 17 residues. Germline-derived CDR1 and CDR2 are LGHNA and YNFKEQ. With V trimmed by 2 bases and J by 6 bases, 5 bases remained unmatched. The CDR3 DNA reads TGTGCCAGCAGCCAAAACACGGGACTAGCGGGAGGCAATGAGCAGTTCTTC. It translates to CASSQNTGLAGGNEQFF.

This clonotype has just a few counts. The chain is built from TRBV12-3 or TRBV12-4 and TRBJ2-2; D possibly corresponds to TRBD1 (6 bases). CDR3 size: 15 residues. V lost 6 bases and J 4 bases, leaving 15 bases between the germline ends. The CDR3 spells CASRFDRTGTGELFF. CDR3 DNA: TGTGCCAGCAGATTTGACAGGACCGGCACCGGGGAGCTGTTTTTT.

This clonotype was counted only a few times. The chain joins TRBV7-8 to TRBJ2-7; either TRBD1 or TRBD2 may fit D (7 bases each). Germline CDR1 reads SGHVS; CDR2 reads FQNEAQ. V lost 3 bases and J 2 bases, leaving 14 bases between the germline ends. This CDR3 comprises 15 residues. Here the CDR3 DNA reads TGTGCCAGCAGCTTTAATCAGGGGGGGCCCTACGAGCAGTACTTC. Translating gives CASSFNQGGPYEQYF.

J is TRBJ2-7 and V is TRBV27; D remains ambiguous. Trimming stripped 0 bases from V and 2 bases from J, with 11 bases between. Per germline, CDR1 MNHEY and CDR2 SMNVEV (reference sequence). The CDR3 is 15 amino acids. CDR3 sequence (DNA): TGTGCCAGCAGTTTATCGACCGGGCTCACCTACGAGCAGTACTTC. Its translation is CASSLSTGLTYEQYF.

This clonotype was recorded at least ten times. The chain links TRBV7-9 to TRBJ2-6, with D unresolved. This CDR3 is built from 14 residues. V gave up 5 bases and J gave up 0 bases, with 5 bases separating them. Germline V gene data show CDR1 as SEHNR and CDR2 as FQNEAQ (reference sequence). The CDR3, as DNA: TGTGCCAGCAGCGCGAGCTCTGGGGCCAACGTCCTGACTTTC. Amino acids: CASSASSGANVLTF. Based on the CDR3 plus reference TRBV7-9 and TRBJ2-6, the full variable domain is DTGVSQNPRHKITKRGQNVTFRCDPISEHNRLYWYRQTLGQGPEFLTYFQNEAQLEKSRLLSDRFSAERPKGSFSTLEIQRTEQGDSAMYLCASSASSGANVLTFGAGSRLTVL.

This clonotype occurred a few times. The chain has TRBV28 and TRBJ1-6; D is unresolved. The germline V gene has CDR1 MDHEN and CDR2 SYDVKM. This CDR3 comprises 14 residues. V was trimmed by 5 bases and J by 10 bases, leaving 15 bases between them. The CDR3 nucleotides read TGTGCCAGCAGTGGTAGGTCATATTGGTCACCCCTCCACTTT. Translation gives CASSGRSYWSPLHF.

This clonotype was seen at least ten times. The chain is built from TRBV29-1 and TRBJ2-1; 7 bases match TRBD2. The CDR3 is made up of 15 amino acids. With 6 bases clipped from V and 4 bases from J, the junction kept 12 bases outside the gene matches. Germline CDR1 and CDR2: SQVTM and ANQGSEA. The DNA of the CDR3 is TGCAGCGTAGCCTACTCCAGCGGGGAGTACAATGAGCAGTTCTTC. This sequence encodes CSVAYSSGEYNEQFF.

Many counts were recorded for this clonotype. This rearrangement joins TRBV10-3 to TRBJ2-3; D possibly matches TRBD1 or TRBD2 (6 bases each). Trimming shortened V by 6 bases and J by 0 bases, and 22 bases separated the two germline ends. The germline V gene has CDR1 ENHRY and CDR2 SYGVKD. The CDR3 runs to 18 residues. Written as DNA, the CDR3 is TGTGCCATCAGCGACACTGGAGGGGGGAAACGTAGCACAGATACGCAGTATTTT. Its protein product is CAISDTGGGKRSTDTQYF.